The T cell receptor beta chain under discussion was sequenced for a study of T cell responses to AZD1222 COVID-19 vaccine. Study results and limitations: Researchers took repertoire samples only after the peak T cell response had come. Of spike-specific TCRs, nearly half reportedly target regions left unmutated in variants. The donor group comprised mostly white British people and more females; the analysis possibly underestimated clonal diversity. Spike-specific TCR repertoires showed rising breadth and depth after two AZD1222 doses.

With regard to this clone: What it recognizes is unknown.

Generated by immunoSEQ multiplex PCR, the TCRdb table keeps only in-frame clones and is missing some. The sample yields fewer than 200,000 clones, over 80% seen once. V dropped 7 bases and J dropped 0 bases, with 10 bases sitting between them. CDR1 is LNHDA and CDR2 is SQIVND in the germline V gene (reference sequence). This CDR3 region has 14 residues. The V call is TRBV19, the J call TRBJ1-3; a weak D match, TRBD1 (6 bases). This TCR came from an adult in good health. Sequenced here: peripheral blood, sampled on day 0 of AZD1222 vaccination. CDR3 residues: CASTPGDSGNTIYF. CDR3 sequence (DNA): TGTGCCAGTACCCCAGGGGACTCTGGAAACACCATATATTTT.